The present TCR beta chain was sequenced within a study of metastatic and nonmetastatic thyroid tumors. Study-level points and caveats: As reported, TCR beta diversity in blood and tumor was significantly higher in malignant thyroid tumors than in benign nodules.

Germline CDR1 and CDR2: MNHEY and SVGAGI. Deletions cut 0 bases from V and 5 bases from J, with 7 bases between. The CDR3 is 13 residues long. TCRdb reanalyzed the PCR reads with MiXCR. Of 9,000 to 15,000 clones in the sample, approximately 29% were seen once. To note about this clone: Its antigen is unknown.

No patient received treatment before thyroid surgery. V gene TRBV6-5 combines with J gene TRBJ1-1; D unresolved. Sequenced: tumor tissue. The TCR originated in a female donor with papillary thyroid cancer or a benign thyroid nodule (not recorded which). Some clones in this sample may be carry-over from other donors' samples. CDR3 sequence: CASSYSRKTEAFF. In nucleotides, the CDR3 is TGTGCCAGCAGTTACTCGAGGAAGACTGAAGCTTTCTTT.